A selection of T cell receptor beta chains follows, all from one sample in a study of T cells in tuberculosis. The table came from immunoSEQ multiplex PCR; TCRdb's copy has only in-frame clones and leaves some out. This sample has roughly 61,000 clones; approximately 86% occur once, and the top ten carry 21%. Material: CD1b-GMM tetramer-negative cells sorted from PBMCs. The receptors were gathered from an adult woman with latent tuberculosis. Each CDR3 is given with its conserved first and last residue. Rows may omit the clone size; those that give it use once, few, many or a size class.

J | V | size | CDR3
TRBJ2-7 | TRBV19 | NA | CASSLSGTPGYEQYF
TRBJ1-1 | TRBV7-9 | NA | CASSFRQMNTEAFF
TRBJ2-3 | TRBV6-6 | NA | CASSYGQGSTDTQYF
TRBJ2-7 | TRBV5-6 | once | CASSLASYEQYF
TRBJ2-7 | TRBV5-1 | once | CASSAGQHYEQYF
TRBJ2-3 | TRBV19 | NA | CASSRTFRGTDTQYF
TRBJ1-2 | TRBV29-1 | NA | CSVGDRVKGYTF
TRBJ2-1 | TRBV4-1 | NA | CASSRLLAPLYNNEQFF
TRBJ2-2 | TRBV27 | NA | CASSYVGGAGELFF
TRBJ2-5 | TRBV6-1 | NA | CAGTYRESETQYF
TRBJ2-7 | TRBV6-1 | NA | CASSSGHSYEQYF
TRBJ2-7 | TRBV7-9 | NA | CVSESTQDRGHEQYF
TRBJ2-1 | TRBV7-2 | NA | CASSVARSSYNEQFF
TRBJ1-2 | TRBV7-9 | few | CASSLVRDYGYTF